This T cell receptor beta chain was documented in a study of cytomegalovirus exposure and HLA in healthy donors. Produced via immunoSEQ multiplex PCR; TCRdb's table is partial and in-frame only. The sample has about 110,000 clones; 85% to 90% are singletons. Trimming removed 6 bases from V and 10 bases from J; junction bases left unmatched: 18. Per the germline V gene, CDR1 is WNHNN and CDR2 is SYGVQD (reference sequence). The CDR3 has 18 amino acids. Sequencing was performed on PBMCs. The gene calls are TRBV10-1 and TRBJ1-6; 10 bases are a match to TRBD1. The sequence came from a woman aged 30 to 39 in good health and CMV-seropositive. The CDR3, as DNA: TGCGCCAGCAGAAAGGAGGGACAGGGGCCCTGTGGAAGATCACCCCTCCACTTT. It translates to CASRKEGQGPCGRSPLHF.